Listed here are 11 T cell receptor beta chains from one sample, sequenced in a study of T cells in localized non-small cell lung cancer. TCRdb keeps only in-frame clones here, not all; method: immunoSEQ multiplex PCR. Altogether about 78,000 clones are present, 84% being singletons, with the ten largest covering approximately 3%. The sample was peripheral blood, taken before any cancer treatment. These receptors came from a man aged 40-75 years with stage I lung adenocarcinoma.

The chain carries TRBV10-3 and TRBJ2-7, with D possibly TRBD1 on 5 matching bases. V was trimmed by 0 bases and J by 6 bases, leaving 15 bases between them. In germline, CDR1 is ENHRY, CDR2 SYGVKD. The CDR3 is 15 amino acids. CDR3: CAISESGRTLFEQYF. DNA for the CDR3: TGTGCCATCAGTGAGTCGGGGCGTACCCTTTTCGAGCAGTACTTC.

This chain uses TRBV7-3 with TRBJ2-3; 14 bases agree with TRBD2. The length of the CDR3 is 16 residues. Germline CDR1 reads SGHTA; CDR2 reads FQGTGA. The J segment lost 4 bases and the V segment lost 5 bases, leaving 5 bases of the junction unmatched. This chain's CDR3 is CASSMTSGGASDTQYF. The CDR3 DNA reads TGTGCCAGCAGCATGACTAGCGGGGGGGCTTCAGATACGCAGTATTTT.

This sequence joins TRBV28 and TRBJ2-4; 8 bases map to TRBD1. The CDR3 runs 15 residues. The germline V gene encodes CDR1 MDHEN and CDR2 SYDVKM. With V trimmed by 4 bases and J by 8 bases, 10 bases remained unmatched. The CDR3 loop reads CASSSYGTGADIQYF. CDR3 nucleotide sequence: TGTGCCAGCAGTTCCTATGGGACAGGCGCGGACATTCAGTACTTC.

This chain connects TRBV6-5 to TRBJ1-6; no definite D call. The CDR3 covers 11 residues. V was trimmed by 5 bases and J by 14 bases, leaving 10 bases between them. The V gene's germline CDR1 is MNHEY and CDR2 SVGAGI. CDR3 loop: CASSVPGALHF. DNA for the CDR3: TGTGCCAGCAGTGTACCGGGCGCCCTCCACTTT.

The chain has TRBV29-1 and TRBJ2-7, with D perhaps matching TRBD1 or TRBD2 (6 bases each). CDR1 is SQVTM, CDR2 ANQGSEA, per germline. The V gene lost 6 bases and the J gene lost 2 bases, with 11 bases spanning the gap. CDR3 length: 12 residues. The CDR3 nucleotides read TGCAGCGTATATGGGGGGCCCTACGAGCAGTACTTC. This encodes CSVYGGPYEQYF.

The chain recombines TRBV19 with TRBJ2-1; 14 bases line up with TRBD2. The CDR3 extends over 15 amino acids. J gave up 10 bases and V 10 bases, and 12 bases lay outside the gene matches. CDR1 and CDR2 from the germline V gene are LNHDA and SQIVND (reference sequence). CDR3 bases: TGTGCCACCAATACCGGGACTAGCGGGAGAATAGAGCAGTTCTTC. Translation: CATNTGTSGRIEQFF.

As DNA, the CDR3 is TGTGCCAGCAGTCCTCCCCTAGCGGGAGGGCCGACAGATACGCAGTATTTT. It codes for CASSPPLAGGPTDTQYF. The genes are TRBV7-9 and TRBJ2-3, with 12 bases identical to TRBD2. V shed 6 bases and J 3 bases; nucleotides not matched to a gene: 10. The germline CDR1 and CDR2 sequences are SEHNR and FQNEAQ (reference sequence). The CDR3 is 17 amino acids.

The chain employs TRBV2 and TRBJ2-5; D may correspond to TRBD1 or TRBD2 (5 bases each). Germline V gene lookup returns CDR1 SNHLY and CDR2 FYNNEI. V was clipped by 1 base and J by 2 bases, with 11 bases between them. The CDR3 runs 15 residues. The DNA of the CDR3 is TGTGCCAGCAGTGAAGAGGGACCCGTACAAGAGACCCAGTACTTC. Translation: CASSEEGPVQETQYF.

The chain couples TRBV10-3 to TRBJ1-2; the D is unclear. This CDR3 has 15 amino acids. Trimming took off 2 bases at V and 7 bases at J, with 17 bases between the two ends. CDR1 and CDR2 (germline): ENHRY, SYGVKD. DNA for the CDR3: TGTGCCATCAGTGAGGGTGCGCGCACCCTTAGTGGCTACACCTTC. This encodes CAISEGARTLSGYTF.

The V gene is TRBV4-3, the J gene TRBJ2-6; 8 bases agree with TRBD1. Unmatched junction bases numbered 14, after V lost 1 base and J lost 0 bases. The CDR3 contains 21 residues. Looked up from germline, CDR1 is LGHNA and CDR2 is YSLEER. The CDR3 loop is CASSQGEMGQVVLSGANVLTF. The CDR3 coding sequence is TGCGCCAGCAGCCAAGGGGAAATGGGACAGGTTGTCCTCTCTGGGGCCAACGTCCTGACTTTC.

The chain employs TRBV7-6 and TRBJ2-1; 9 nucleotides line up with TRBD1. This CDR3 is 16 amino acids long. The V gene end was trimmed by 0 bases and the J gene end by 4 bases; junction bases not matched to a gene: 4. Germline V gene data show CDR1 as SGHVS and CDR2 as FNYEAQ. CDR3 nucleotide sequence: TGTGCCAGCAGCTTAGCCCGGGACAGGGCTTACAATGAGCAGTTCTTC. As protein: CASSLARDRAYNEQFF. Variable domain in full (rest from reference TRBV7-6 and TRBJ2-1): GAGVSQSPRYKVTKRGQDVALRCDPISGHVSLYWYRQALGQGPEFLTYFNYEAQQDKSGLPNDRFSAERPEGSISTLTIQRTEQRDSAMYRCASSLARDRAYNEQFFGPGTRLTVL.